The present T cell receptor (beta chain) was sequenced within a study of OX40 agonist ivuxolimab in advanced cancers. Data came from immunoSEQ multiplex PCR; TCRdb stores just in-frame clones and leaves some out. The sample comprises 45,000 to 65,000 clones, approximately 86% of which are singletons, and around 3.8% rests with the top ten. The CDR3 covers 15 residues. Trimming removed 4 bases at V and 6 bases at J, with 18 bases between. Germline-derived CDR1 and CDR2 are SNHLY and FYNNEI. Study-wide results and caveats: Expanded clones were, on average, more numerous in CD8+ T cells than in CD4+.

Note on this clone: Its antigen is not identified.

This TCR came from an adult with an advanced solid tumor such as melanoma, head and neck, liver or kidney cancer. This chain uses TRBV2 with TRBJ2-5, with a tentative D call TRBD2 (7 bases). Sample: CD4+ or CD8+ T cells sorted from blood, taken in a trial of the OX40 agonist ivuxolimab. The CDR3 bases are TGTGCCAGCAGTGTAGGCGGGGGCAGTAGGAAGACCCAGTACTTC. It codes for CASSVGGGSRKTQYF.